A single sample gave rise to the 3 T cell receptor beta chains below, sequenced in a study of cytomegalovirus exposure and HLA in healthy donors. Sequencing was performed with immunoSEQ multiplex PCR; in TCRdb, only in-frame clones are kept and a portion is missing. The data contain approximately 70,000 clones, 94% of them singletons. The sequencing input was PBMCs. All receptors come from a woman between 18 and 29 years old in good health and CMV-seronegative.

This rearrangement joins TRBV7-2 to TRBJ1-1, with 7 bases that match TRBD1. Germline assignment: CDR1 SGHTA and CDR2 FQGNSA. After removal of 2 bases from V and 4 bases from J, the junction contained 1 base not matched to a gene. The CDR3 sequence is 13 residues long. The CDR3 loop reads CASSLTGATEAFF. The CDR3 DNA sequence: TGTGCCAGCAGCTTAACAGGGGCCACTGAAGCTTTCTTT.

This chain connects TRBV11-2 to TRBJ2-7; D may be TRBD2 (6 bases). There are 13 residues in the CDR3. CDR1 and CDR2 (germline): SGHAT, FQNNGV. With 0 bases removed from V and 6 bases from J, the gap between germline ends came to 9 bases. Written as DNA, the CDR3 is TGTGCCAGCAGCTTAGATGAGGGAGGCGAGCAGTACTTC. Its translation: CASSLDEGGEQYF.

The chain employs TRBV19 and TRBJ1-1, with TRBD1 matching 10 bases. CDR1 is LNHDA and CDR2 is SQIVND in the germline V gene (reference sequence). The CDR3 runs to 16 residues. V shed 5 bases and J 5 bases; nucleotides not matched to a gene: 11. CDR3: CASSPLTGGRRTEAFF. CDR3 in DNA: TGTGCCAGTAGTCCCTTGACAGGGGGCAGGAGGACTGAAGCTTTCTTT.